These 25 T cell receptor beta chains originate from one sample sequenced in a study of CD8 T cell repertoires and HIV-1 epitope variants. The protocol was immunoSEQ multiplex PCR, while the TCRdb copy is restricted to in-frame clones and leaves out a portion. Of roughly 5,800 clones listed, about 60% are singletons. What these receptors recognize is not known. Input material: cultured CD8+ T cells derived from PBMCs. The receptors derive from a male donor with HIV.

The CDR3 nucleotides are TGTGCCAGCAGCGTATCCCAGGGGGCAGATACGCAGTATTTT. Its translation is CASSVSQGADTQYF. The J gene is TRBJ2-3, the V gene TRBV9; 7 nucleotides line up with TRBD1. From germline, CDR1 is SGDLS and CDR2 YYNGEE. V was clipped by 1 base and J by 4 bases; unmatched bases: 3. The CDR3 covers 14 residues.

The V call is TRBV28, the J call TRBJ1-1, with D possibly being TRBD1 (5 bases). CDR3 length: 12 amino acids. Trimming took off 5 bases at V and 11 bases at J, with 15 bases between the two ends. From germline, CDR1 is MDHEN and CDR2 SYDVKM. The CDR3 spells CASSQRAREAFF. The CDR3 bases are TGTGCCAGCAGTCAGCGGGCCAGGGAGGCTTTCTTT.

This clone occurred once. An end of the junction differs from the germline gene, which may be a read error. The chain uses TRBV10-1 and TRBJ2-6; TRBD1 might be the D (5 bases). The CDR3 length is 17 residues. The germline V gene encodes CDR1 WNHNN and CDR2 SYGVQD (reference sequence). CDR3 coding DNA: TGCGCCAGCAGTGAGTCTTCCGGGCTCCCTGGGGCCAACGTCCGGACTTTC. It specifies CASSESSGLPGANVRTF.

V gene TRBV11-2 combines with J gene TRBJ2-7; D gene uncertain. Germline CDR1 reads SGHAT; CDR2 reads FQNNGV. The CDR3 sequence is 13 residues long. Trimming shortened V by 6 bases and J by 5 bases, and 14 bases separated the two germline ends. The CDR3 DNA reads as TGTGCCAGCAGTTTAACACGGTGGGACGAGCAGTACTTC. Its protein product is CASSLTRWDEQYF.

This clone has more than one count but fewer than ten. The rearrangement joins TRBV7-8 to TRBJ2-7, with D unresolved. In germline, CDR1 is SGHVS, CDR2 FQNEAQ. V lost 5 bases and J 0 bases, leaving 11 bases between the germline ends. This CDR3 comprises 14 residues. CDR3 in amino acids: CASSRAAASYEQYF. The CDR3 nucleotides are TGTGCCAGCAGCCGCGCGGCAGCCTCCTACGAGCAGTACTTC.

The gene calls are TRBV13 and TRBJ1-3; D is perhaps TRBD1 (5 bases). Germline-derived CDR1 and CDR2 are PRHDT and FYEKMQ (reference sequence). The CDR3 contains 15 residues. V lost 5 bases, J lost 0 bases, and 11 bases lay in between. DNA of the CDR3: TGTGCCAGCAGCCTTGGGACGGCCTCTGGAAACACCATATATTTT. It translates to CASSLGTASGNTIYF.

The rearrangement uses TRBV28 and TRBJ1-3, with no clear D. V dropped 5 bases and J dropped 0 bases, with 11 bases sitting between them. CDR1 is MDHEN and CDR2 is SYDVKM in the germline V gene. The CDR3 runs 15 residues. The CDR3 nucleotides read TGTGCCAGCAGTCTGGAGGAGAGCTCTGGAAACACCATATATTTT. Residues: CASSLEESSGNTIYF.

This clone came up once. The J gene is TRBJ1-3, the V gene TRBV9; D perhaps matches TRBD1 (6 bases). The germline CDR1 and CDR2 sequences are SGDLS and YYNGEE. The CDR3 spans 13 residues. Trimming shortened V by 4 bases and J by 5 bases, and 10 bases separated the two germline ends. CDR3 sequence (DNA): TGTGCCAGCAGCTCCGGACAGCGAAACACCATATATTTT. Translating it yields CASSSGQRNTIYF. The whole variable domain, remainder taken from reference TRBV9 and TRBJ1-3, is DSGVTQTPKHLITATGQRVTLRCSPRSGDLSVYWYQQSLDQGLQFLIQYYNGEERAKGNILERFSAQQFPDLHSELNLSSLELGDSALYFCASSSGQRNTIYFGEGSWLTVV.

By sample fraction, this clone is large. CDR3 DNA sequence: TGTGCCAGCAGCCTAGGGGACAGCGGGAGGGGTGGCTACACCTTC. Amino acid sequence: CASSLGDSGRGGYTF. The chain combines TRBV4-2 with TRBJ1-2, with 7 bases lining up with TRBD1. This CDR3 has 15 residues. The V gene end was trimmed by 4 bases and the J gene end by 7 bases; junction bases not matched to a gene: 12. CDR1 is LGHNA and CDR2 is YNFKEQ in the germline V gene.

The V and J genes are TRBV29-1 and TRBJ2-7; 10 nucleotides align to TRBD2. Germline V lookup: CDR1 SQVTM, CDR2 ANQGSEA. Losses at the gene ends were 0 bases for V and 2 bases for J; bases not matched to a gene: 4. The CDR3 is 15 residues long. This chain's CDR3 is CSVEERAGGPYEQYF. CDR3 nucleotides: TGCAGCGTTGAAGAGCGAGCGGGAGGGCCCTACGAGCAGTACTTC.

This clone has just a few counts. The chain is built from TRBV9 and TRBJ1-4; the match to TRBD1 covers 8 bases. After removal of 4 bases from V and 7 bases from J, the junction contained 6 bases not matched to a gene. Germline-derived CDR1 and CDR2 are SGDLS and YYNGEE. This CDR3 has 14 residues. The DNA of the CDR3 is TGTGCCAGCAGCTTGGACAGGGCTGCTGAAAAACTGTTTTTT. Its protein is CASSLDRAAEKLFF.

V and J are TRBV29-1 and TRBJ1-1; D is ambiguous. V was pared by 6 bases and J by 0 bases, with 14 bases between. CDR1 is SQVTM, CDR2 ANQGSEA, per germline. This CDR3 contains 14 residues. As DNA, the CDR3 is TGCAGCGTGAGAGGTGAATACCTGAACACTGAAGCTTTCTTT. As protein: CSVRGEYLNTEAFF.

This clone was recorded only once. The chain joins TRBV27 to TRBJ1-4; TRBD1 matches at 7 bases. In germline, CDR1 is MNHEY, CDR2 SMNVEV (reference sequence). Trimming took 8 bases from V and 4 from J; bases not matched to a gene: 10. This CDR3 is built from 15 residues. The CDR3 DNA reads TGTGCCAGCCGTGGATACAGGGGAGGTAATGAAAAACTGTTTTTT. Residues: CASRGYRGGNEKLFF.

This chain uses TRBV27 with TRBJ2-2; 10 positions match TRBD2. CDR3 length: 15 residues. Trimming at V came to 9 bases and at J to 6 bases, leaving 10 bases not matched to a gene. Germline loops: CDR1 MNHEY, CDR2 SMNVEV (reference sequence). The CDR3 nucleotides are TGTGCCAGTCAATGGGCTAGCGGGAGCTCCGGGGAGCTGTTTTTT. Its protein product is CASQWASGSSGELFF.

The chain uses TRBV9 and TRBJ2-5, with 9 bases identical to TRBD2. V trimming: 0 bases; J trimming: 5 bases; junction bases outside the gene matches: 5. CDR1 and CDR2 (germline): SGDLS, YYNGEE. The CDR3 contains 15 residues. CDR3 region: CASSVASSGGETQYF. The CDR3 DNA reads TGTGCCAGCAGCGTAGCTTCGAGCGGGGGGGAGACCCAGTACTTC.

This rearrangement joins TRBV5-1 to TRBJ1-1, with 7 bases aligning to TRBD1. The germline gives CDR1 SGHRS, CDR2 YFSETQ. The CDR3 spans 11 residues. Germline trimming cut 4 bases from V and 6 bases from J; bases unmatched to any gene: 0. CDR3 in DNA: TGCGCCAGCAGCGGGACAGCTGAAGCTTTCTTT. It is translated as CASSGTAEAFF.

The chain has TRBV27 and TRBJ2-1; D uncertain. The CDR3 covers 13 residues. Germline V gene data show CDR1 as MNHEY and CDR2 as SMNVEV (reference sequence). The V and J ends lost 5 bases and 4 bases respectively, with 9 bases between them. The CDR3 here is CASSPLSYNEQFF. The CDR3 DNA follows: TGTGCCAGCAGTCCCCTAAGTTACAATGAGCAGTTCTTC.

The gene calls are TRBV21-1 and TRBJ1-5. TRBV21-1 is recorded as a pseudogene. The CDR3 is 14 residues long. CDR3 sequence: CARPTRVLYQPQHF. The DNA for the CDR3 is TGTGCCAGACCCACGAGGGTTCTCTATCAGCCCCAGCATTTT.

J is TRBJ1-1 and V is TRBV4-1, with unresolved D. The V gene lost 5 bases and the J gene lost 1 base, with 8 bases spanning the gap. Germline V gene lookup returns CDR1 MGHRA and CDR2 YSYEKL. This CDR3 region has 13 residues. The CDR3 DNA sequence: TGCGCCAGCAGCTTTTCGGGGAACACTGAAGCTTTCTTT. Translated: CASSFSGNTEAFF.

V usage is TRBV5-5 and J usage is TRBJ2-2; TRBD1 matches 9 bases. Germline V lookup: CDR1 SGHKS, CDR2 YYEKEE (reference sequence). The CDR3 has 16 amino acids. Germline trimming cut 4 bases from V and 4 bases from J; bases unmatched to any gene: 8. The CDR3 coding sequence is TGTGCCAGCAGCCGACGGACAGGGGAGGGCACCGGGGAGCTGTTTTTT. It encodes CASSRRTGEGTGELFF. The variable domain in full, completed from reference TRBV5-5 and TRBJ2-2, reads DAGVTQSPTHLIKTRGQQVTLRCSPISGHKSVSWYQQVLGQGPQFIFQYYEKEERGRGNFPDRFSARQFPNYSSELNVNALLLGDSALYLCASSRRTGEGTGELFFGEGSRLTVL.

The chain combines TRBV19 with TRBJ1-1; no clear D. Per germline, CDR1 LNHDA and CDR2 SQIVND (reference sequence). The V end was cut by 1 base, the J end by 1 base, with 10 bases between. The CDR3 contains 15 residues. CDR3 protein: CASSIGLGRNTEAFF. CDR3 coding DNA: TGTGCCAGTAGTATAGGTTTAGGGAGGAACACTGAAGCTTTCTTT.

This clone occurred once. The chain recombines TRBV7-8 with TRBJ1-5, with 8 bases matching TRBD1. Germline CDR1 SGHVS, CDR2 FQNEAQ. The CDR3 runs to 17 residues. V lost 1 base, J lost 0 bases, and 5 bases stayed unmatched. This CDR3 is CASSLEDRAYSNQPQHF. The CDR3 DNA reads TGTGCCAGCAGCTTAGAGGACAGGGCTTATAGCAATCAGCCCCAGCATTTT.

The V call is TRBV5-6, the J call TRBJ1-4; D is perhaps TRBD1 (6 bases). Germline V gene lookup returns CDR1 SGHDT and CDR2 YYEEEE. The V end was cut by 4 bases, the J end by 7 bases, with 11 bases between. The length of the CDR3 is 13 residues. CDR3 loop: CASSKGGGEKLFF. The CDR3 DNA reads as TGTGCCAGCAGCAAGGGGGGCGGTGAAAAACTGTTTTTT.

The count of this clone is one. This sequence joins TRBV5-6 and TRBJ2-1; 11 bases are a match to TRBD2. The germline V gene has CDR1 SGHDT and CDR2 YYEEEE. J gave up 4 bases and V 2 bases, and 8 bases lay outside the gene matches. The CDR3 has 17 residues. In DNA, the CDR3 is TGTGCCAGCAGCTTTGGGCAGACTAGCGGGATTTACAATGAGCAGTTCTTC. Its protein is CASSFGQTSGIYNEQFF.

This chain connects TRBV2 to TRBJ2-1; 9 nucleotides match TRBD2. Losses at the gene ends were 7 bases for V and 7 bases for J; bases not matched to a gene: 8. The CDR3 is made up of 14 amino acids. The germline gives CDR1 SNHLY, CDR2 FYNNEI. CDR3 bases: TGTGCCAGCATTCTAGCGGGACCGTATAATGAGCAGTTCTTC. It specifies CASILAGPYNEQFF. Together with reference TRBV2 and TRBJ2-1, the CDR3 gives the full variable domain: EPEVTQTPSHQVTQMGQEVILRCVPISNHLYFYWYRQILGQKVEFLVSFYNNEISEKSEIFDDQFSVERPDGSNFTLKIRSTKLEDSAMYFCASILAGPYNEQFFGPGTRLTVL.